The entry that follows covers one T cell receptor beta chain sequence. This clone was recorded a few times. It lacks a known antigen. No qualities accompany the bases; no much larger clone lies one base away. The data are from a study of OX40 agonist ivuxolimab in advanced cancers. At the level of the whole study: Ivuxolimab, which targeted the costimulatory receptor OX40 (CD134), was an agonistic, fully human IgG2 monoclonal antibody. Among the roughly 54 dose-escalation patients, about 20 had hepatocellular carcinoma, 15 or so melanoma, 9 renal cell carcinoma and 9 head and neck cancer. Peripheral TCRbeta sequencing aimed to test whether ivuxolimab altered TCR sequence diversity and caused clonal T-cell expansion. Intravenous ivuxolimab was administered to patients every 2 weeks at six dose levels: 0.01, 0.1, 0.3, 1.5, 3 and 10 mg/kg. Patients were allowed to have had prior anti-PD-1, anti-PD-L1 or anti-CTLA-4 therapy, and less than 45% of the dose-escalation patients had previously received checkpoint inhibitors. The paper covers the monotherapy dose-escalation part of the phase I ivuxolimab trial, which included N of about 50 patients. A male proportion of roughly 80% and a mean age of around 60 years, ranging from 23 to 79, were recorded for the dose-escalation cohort. Partial responses occurred in three dose-escalation patients, of whom one had hepatocellular carcinoma and two had cutaneous melanoma.

CDR1 MNHEY and CDR2 SMNVEV are derived from the germline V gene (reference sequence). Trimming takes 5 bases off V and 1 base off J; junction bases not matched to a gene: 8. The CDR3 contains 16 residues, cysteine and phenylalanine counted. The sequence is cut down to CDR3 DNA, 48 bases in frame from base 1. Patients with a history of autoimmune disease or receiving systemic immunosuppression were excluded from the trial. Peripheral blood for TCR sequencing was drawn from every dose cohort at baseline, at cycle 4 day 1 and at cycle 7 day 1. The samples were drawn from a first-in-human, open-label, multicenter phase I dose-escalation trial of ivuxolimab. Adults with locally advanced or metastatic melanoma, renal cell carcinoma, hepatocellular carcinoma or head and neck squamous cell carcinoma were enrolled in the trial. Before TCR sequencing, CD4+ and CD8+ T cells were separately sorted from peripheral blood.

For sequencing of the TCRbeta CDR3 region, genomic DNA was extracted from the sorted cells. The immunoSEQ Assay was used for sequencing of TCRbeta CDR3 regions. TCRdb mirrors the immuneACCESS table, restricted to in-frame sequences. Some clones are absent from its copies; in checked studies, under half trace to an unresolved V gene, and the reason for the others is unknown. This sample comprises tens of thousands of clones, 85% to 90% of them detected only once. Of the sample, 4.8% is held by the ten largest clones. Paper-wide results and their limitations: After ivuxolimab, more expanded clones were found on average in CD8+ T cells than in CD4+ T cells. Clonal expansion of both CD4+ and CD8+ blood T cells was observed from baseline to week 6 at doses 0.1 to 3.0 mg/kg. Which antigens the clonally expanded peripheral T cells were specific for was not determined. Low levels of normalized T-cell clonal expansion were also shown by some nonresponding patients. In partial responders in the 0.1-3.0 mg/kg groups, normalized peripheral clonal expansion was found to be among the lowest, especially among CD8+ T cells.

The receptor's source is an adult with an advanced solid tumor such as melanoma, head and neck, liver or kidney cancer. The V gene is TRBV27 and the J gene is TRBJ2-3; TRBD2 fits 8 bases in the junction. The material sequenced was CD4+ or CD8+ T cells sorted from blood, taken in a trial of the OX40 agonist ivuxolimab. The sequenced DNA is TGTGCCAGCAGTAACCCGCGCGGGGGGCGCACAGATACGCAGTATTTT. Its protein product is CASSNPRGGRTDTQYF.